This T cell receptor (beta chain) was documented in a study of blood T cell repertoires in COVID-19. Study summary: Collection of acute and convalescent COVID-19 samples took place in the United States, Italy and Spain. Sources were T cells, B-cell-depleted T cells, or PBMCs; the material itself was cDNA or gDNA.

V lost 5 bases and J lost 7; bases outside the gene matches: 4. The CDR3 covers 13 residues. The germline V gene encodes CDR1 SGHTA and CDR2 FQGNSA. Participants, roughly 18 to 89 years old, spanned 24 US areas. Donors of Cohort 3 who recovered were those that had two negative PCRs, clearance, or symptom resolution. Clones were sequenced by immunoSEQ multiplex PCR, and TCRdb holds only the in-frame ones, with some missing. The sample carries hundreds of thousands of clones, about nine tenths recorded once. The specimen sequenced was PBMCs or T cells enriched from blood (not recorded which). This receptor was identified in a man between 35 and 55 years old who had recovered from COVID-19. The chain is built from TRBV7-2 and TRBJ1-5; 8 bases line up with TRBD1. The chain's CDR3 is CASSVYRGQPQHF. The CDR3 coding sequence is TGTGCCAGCAGCGTATACAGGGGGCAGCCCCAGCATTTT.